This T cell receptor beta chain was identified during a study of regulatory T cells in long-lasting Graves disease. Notes on the study in general: TCR diversity in persistent Graves' patients was below that of newly diagnosed ones.

The TCR beta library used iRepertoire HTBI primers with Arm-PCR amplification of CDR3. TCRdb reprocessed the multiplex PCR reads via MiXCR and lists one record per CDR3 protein. The table shows 400,000 to 500,000 distinct CDR3 sequences, with 15% occurring only once. Indicated time point: newly diagnosed GD, antithyroid drugs for less than 3 months. Making the TCR library involved RNA that had been extracted from PBMCs. Concerning this clonotype: Its antigen is not known.

Germline CDR1 is SEHNR and CDR2 is FQNEAQ (reference sequence). V was clipped by 6 bases and J by 8 bases, with 13 bases between them. The CDR3 loop spans 12 amino acids. These same data were also listed under a study on T cells in Graves' hyperthyroidism and ophthalmopathy.

This clonotype was sampled from a woman between 40 and 50 years old with Graves disease. The sample was peripheral blood mononuclear cells (PBMCs), taken at new diagnosis, from a patient treated with antithyroid drugs. The chain links TRBV7-9 to TRBJ1-2; D remains unclear. The CDR3 DNA follows: TGTGCCAGCAGAGTGGACGCCCTAGGCTACACCTTC. This translates into CASRVDALGYTF.